Listed below are T cell receptor beta chains from one sample, sequenced in a study of shared clonotypes between healthy human individuals. Generated by immunoSEQ multiplex PCR, the TCRdb table keeps only in-frame clones and is missing some. This sample has about 480,000 clones; approximately 79% occur once, and the top ten carry roughly an eighth. Sequencing was carried out using PBMCs. The receptors were sampled from a woman aged 40 to 50 in good health. Some clones in this sample may be carry-over from other donors' samples. The CDR3 runs from the conserved cysteine through the conserved F or W. The order of the fields is D gene, J gene, V gene, clone size, CDR3 DNA, CDR3 protein. The D gene is left open where the match is weak. Not every row has a clone size; where given, it reads once, few, many or a size class.

TRBD1,TRBJ1-5,TRBV27,few,TGTGCCAGCAGTTTATCGCCTATCGGACAGGCAAATCAGCCCCAGCATTTT,CASSLSPIGQANQPQHF
TRBD1,TRBJ2-3,TRBV7-2,many,TGTGCCAGCAGCCGGGACAGGGGATCAGATACGCAGTATTTT,CASSRDRGSDTQYF
TRBD1,TRBJ1-2,TRBV7-2,many,TGTGCCAGCAGCTTAGGCGGGACAGGGGGCTGGAACTATGGCTACACCTTC,CASSLGGTGGWNYGYTF
TRBD2,TRBJ2-7,TRBV5-6,-,TGTGCCAGCAGGGGACTAGCGGGTTCCTCCTACGAGCAGTACTTC,CASRGLAGSSYEQYF
TRBD1,TRBJ1-1,TRBV19,once,TGTGCCAGCGGACAGGGGTCCATCACTGAAGCTTTCTTT,CASGQGSITEAFF
TRBD2,TRBJ2-7,TRBV9,-,TGTGCCAGCAGCCCCCGGGGGGGGTCCTACGAGCAGTACTTC,CASSPRGGSYEQYF
TRBD1,TRBJ2-7,TRBV9,-,TGTGCCAGCAGCGCCCACCGGGACAGCTACGAGCAGTACTTC,CASSAHRDSYEQYF
TRBD2,TRBJ2-1,TRBV5-1,-,TGCGCCAGCAGCTCCGTTTACTTTCTAACTAGCGGGAGGAGGAATGAGCAGTTCTTC,CASSSVYFLTSGRRNEQFF
-,TRBJ1-2,TRBV4-1,-,TGCGCCAGCAGCCTTGAACAGGGTTGGGGCTACACCTTC,CASSLEQGWGYTF
-,TRBJ2-7,TRBV7-8,-,TGTGCCAGCAGCGTGCCCCGGGGGCCTACACCTGACGAGCAGTACTTC,CASSVPRGPTPDEQYF
TRBD2,TRBJ2-1,TRBV7-2,-,TGTGCCAGCAGCTTGGTAGCGGGAGGCCGCAATGAGCAGTTCTTC,CASSLVAGGRNEQFF
TRBD2,TRBJ2-1,TRBV18,-,TGTGCCACCCAAAATAGCGGGAGGGGCAACAATGAGCAGTTCTTC,CATQNSGRGNNEQFF
TRBD1,TRBJ1-1,TRBV2,-,TGTGCCAGCATCGGGACAGGGCTGGGGACTGAAGCTTTCTTT,CASIGTGLGTEAFF
TRBD1,TRBJ1-4,TRBV6-5,-,TGTGCCAGCAGTTACGCGACAGGGGTGGGCGAAAAACTGTTTTTT,CASSYATGVGEKLFF